This T cell receptor beta chain is drawn from a study of TIL therapy for anti-PD-1-resistant metastatic lung cancer. Study overall: Half of patients were current or former smokers. By whole-exome sequencing, median non-synonymous tumor mutation burden was around 1.5 mutations per megabase.

Time point specified: pre-treatment sample, taken before nivolumab and TIL therapy. Pleural nodules or supraclavicular lymph nodes made up most of the excised metastases sampled. Progressing patients received lymphodepletion, expanded TIL infusion and IL-2. Enrollment ran from 2017 to January 2020. To note about this clone: At the DNA level, this CDR3 is encoded by other sequences in the same sample as well.

Sequencing used immunoSEQ v3. Some clones are missing from TCRdb's copy, which holds only in-frame ones; the method was immunoSEQ multiplex PCR. In the table there are about 100,000 clones, about two thirds of which are singletons. CDR3 length: 13 residues. V was clipped by 6 bases and J by 3 bases; unmatched bases: 3. Sequencing was performed on tumor tissue, taken at baseline. This TCR came from a person aged 25-85 years with non-small cell lung cancer. V and J are TRBV12-3 or TRBV12-4 and TRBJ2-7, with 9 positions matching TRBD1. CDR3: CASSWDRDYEQYF. Here the CDR3 DNA reads TGTGCCAGCAGCTGGGACAGGGACTACGAGCAGTACTTC.